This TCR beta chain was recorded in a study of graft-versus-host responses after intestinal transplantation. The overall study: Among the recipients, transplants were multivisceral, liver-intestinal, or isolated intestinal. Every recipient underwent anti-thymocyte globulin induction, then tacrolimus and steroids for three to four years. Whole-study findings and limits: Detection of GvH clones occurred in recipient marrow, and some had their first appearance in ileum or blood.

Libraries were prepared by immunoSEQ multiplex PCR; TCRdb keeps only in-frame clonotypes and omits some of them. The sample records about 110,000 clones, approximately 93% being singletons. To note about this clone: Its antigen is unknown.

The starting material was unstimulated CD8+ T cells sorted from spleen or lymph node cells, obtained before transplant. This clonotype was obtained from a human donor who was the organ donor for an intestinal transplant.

The CDR3 region has the DNA TGTGCCAGCAGTGCATCCACCGGGGACTATGGCTACACCTTC. It translates to CASSASTGDYGYTF. The rearrangement uses TRBV6-1 and TRBJ1-2; D uncertain. This CDR3 has 14 amino acids. V shed 4 bases and J shed 3 bases, with 12 bases lying between them. The germline V gene encodes CDR1 MNHNS and CDR2 SASEGT.